This section outlines one TCR beta chain sequence together with its context. Its antigen remains unknown. The data were taken from a study of T-cell memory formation after mild COVID-19. Study results and limitations: Researchers report contracting CD4+ clones mostly in CM and EM, with CD8+ clones in EMRA. Whereas later expanders leaned CD4+, clones contracting day 15 to 85 showed a balanced CD4/CD8 makeup. Some SARS-CoV-2-responding clones were already detected in memory before infection. SARS-CoV-2 specificity of second-wave clones peaking day 37 was unconfirmed.

TCRdb re-called the 5' RACE reads with MiXCR, one entry per CDR3 protein. The sample records 250,000 or so distinct CDR3 sequences, roughly 18% being singletons. V lost 2 bases and J lost 8; bases outside the gene matches: 5. Germline CDR1 reads SEHNR; CDR2 reads FQNEAQ (reference sequence). There are 13 residues in the CDR3. Sequenced material: PBMCs or a T cell subset sorted from them (not recorded which). This TCR derives from a young man who had mild COVID-19 (a few samples of this study predate the infection). Cell type and time point are not known. V gene TRBV7-9 combines with J gene TRBJ1-2, with 7 bases lining up with TRBD1. The CDR3 sequence is CASSLRTGEGYTF. The CDR3 DNA sequence: TGTGCCAGCAGCTTAAGGACAGGAGAAGGCTACACCTTC.